The 14 T cell receptor beta chains below come from one sample, sequenced in a study of post-analysis software for immune sequencing data. Study-wide results and caveats: Comparison of patients with controls showed five TRBV segments more frequent in patients, TRBV5-6, TRBV5-1 and TRBV20-1 among them.

TCR beta cDNA libraries included unique molecular identifiers. TCRdb reanalysed the PCR reads using MiXCR and keeps one entry per CDR3 protein. The sample includes 450,000 to 650,000 distinct CDR3 sequences, about 40% of them seen just once. The antigens for these receptors are not known. Sequences were obtained from blood. The receptors derive from a girl aged 10 to 17 with multiple sclerosis.

This clonotype was observed a handful of times. In DNA form, the CDR3 reads TGCAGTGCACTCGGGACAGGGGAGAATGGCTACACCTTC. Encoded protein: CSALGTGENGYTF. The chain links TRBV20-1 to TRBJ1-2, with 10 bases that match TRBD1. This CDR3 region has 13 residues. V gave up 6 bases and J gave up 6 bases; unmatched junction bases: 7. CDR1 is DFQATT, CDR2 SNEGSKA, per germline (reference sequence).

The V gene is TRBV5-1, the J gene TRBJ2-3, with D uncertain. Germline assignment: CDR1 SGHRS and CDR2 YFSETQ. The V and J ends lost 7 bases and 2 bases respectively, with 11 bases between them. There are 13 residues in the CDR3. The CDR3 spells CASAAGNTDTQYF. CDR3 DNA: TGCGCCAGCGCTGCCGGTAACACAGATACGCAGTATTTT.

The CDR3 DNA follows: TGTGCCAGCAGTTACTCGGGGCCTTCAGGCGGCTACACCTTC. Translating it yields CASSYSGPSGGYTF. The chain links TRBV6-5 to TRBJ1-2; D is perhaps TRBD1 (5 bases). Germline CDR1 and CDR2: MNHEY and SVGAGI. CDR3 size: 14 residues. V dropped 0 bases and J dropped 8 bases, with 13 bases sitting between them.

The DNA of the CDR3 is TGTGCCAGCAGTTTAGGGGGTAGCACAGGCGAGCAGTACTTC. It specifies CASSLGGSTGEQYF. The chain uses TRBV12-3 or TRBV12-4 and TRBJ2-7; the D gene is possibly TRBD1 (5 bases). With 1 base removed from V and 6 bases from J, the gap between germline ends came to 13 bases. The CDR3 runs to 14 residues.

This clonotype showed up just a few times. V gene TRBV4-1 combines with J gene TRBJ1-6, with a weak D call TRBD1 (5 bases). Trimming shortened V by 4 bases and J by 7 bases, and 11 bases separated the two germline ends. CDR3 size: 14 residues. The germline CDR1 and CDR2 sequences are MGHRA and YSYEKL. This CDR3 is CASSPSRGNSPLHF. Here the CDR3 DNA reads TGCGCCAGCAGCCCTTCGCGGGGCAATTCACCCCTCCACTTT.

This clonotype occurred a few times. The chain couples TRBV10-2 to TRBJ1-5; no clear D. The CDR3 consists of 16 residues. CDR1 and CDR2 (germline): WSHSY, SAAADI. V was pared by 3 bases and J by 4 bases, with 16 bases between. The CDR3 is CASSEPGSPLNQPQHF. DNA of the CDR3: TGCGCCAGCAGTGAACCAGGTTCGCCTTTAAATCAGCCCCAGCATTTT.

This clonotype was seen ten or more times. V usage is TRBV7-9 and J usage is TRBJ2-1; TRBD2 agrees at 8 bases. The germline V gene encodes CDR1 SEHNR and CDR2 FQNEAQ (reference sequence). The junction had 3 bases not matched to a gene; V was cut back by 5 bases and J by 0 bases. The CDR3 extends over 15 amino acids. The CDR3 loop is CASSETSGSYNEQFF. The CDR3 coding sequence is TGTGCCAGCAGCGAAACTAGCGGCTCCTACAATGAGCAGTTCTTC. Combining the CDR3 with reference TRBV7-9 and TRBJ2-1 gives the whole variable domain DTGVSQNPRHKITKRGQNVTFRCDPISEHNRLYWYRQTLGQGPEFLTYFQNEAQLEKSRLLSDRFSAERPKGSFSTLEIQRTEQGDSAMYLCASSETSGSYNEQFFGPGTRLTVL.

The rearrangement uses TRBV6-1 and TRBJ1-5; D is ambiguous. Germline CDR1 is MNHNS and CDR2 is SASEGT. The CDR3 contains 16 residues. V lost 5 bases to trimming and J lost 2 bases, with 16 bases between them. CDR3 nucleotide sequence: TGTGCCAGCAGTCCCCCCCGCATCGGTGGCAATCAGCCCCAGCATTTT. It is translated as CASSPPRIGGNQPQHF.

This clonotype showed up just once. This chain joins TRBV12-3 or TRBV12-4 and TRBJ1-2; TRBD1 is a possible D gene (6 bases). Trimming stripped 5 bases from V and 4 bases from J, with 11 bases between. The CDR3 is 13 residues long. CDR3 sequence: CASSITGTYGYTF. The DNA for the CDR3 is TGTGCCAGCAGTATAACAGGGACCTATGGCTACACCTTC.

The genes are TRBV10-2 and TRBJ1-4, with 7 bases lining up with TRBD1. The CDR3 runs 15 residues. Per germline, CDR1 WSHSY and CDR2 SAAADI. V lost 7 bases and J lost 5; bases outside the gene matches: 10. Here the CDR3 DNA reads TGCGCCAGCAATCTCTTGGGACAGAGGAATGAAAAACTGTTTTTT. This sequence encodes CASNLLGQRNEKLFF.

The chain couples TRBV5-6 to TRBJ2-7; D possibly corresponds to TRBD2 (6 bases). In germline, CDR1 is SGHDT, CDR2 YYEEEE. V gave up 4 bases and J gave up 5 bases, with 16 bases separating them. The CDR3 covers 14 residues. CDR3 nucleotide sequence: TGTGCCAGCAGCCCGGGACTCGGGTTGGACGAGCAGTACTTC. Translated, it gives CASSPGLGLDEQYF.

The V gene is TRBV20-1, the J gene TRBJ2-5, with D possibly TRBD1 on 5 matching bases. V gave up 0 bases and J gave up 5 bases, with 19 bases separating them. This CDR3 is 16 amino acids long. Germline V gives CDR1 DFQATT, CDR2 SNEGSKA (reference sequence). The CDR3 sequence: CSARDGGRAGRETQYF. The DNA of the CDR3 is TGCAGTGCTAGAGATGGTGGTAGAGCAGGGCGGGAGACCCAGTACTTC.

This clonotype was detected a few times. The chain joins TRBV2 to TRBJ2-6, with D unclear. The CDR3 has 14 amino acids. CDR1 and CDR2 from the germline V gene are SNHLY and FYNNEI. Trimming stripped 6 bases from V and 4 bases from J, with 10 bases between. CDR3 bases: TGTGCCAGCAGAGAGGAGCTCGGGGCCAACGTCCTGACTTTC. This encodes CASREELGANVLTF.

There are many counts of this clonotype. This CDR3 reads CASSLSGSGANVLTF. The CDR3 region has the DNA TGTGCCAGCAGTTTATCGGGCTCTGGGGCCAACGTCCTGACTTTC. The J gene is TRBJ2-6, the V gene TRBV12-3 or TRBV12-4; D call uncertain. The CDR3 length is 15 residues. The ends were cut back, 2 bases at V and 0 bases at J, with 5 bases in the middle.